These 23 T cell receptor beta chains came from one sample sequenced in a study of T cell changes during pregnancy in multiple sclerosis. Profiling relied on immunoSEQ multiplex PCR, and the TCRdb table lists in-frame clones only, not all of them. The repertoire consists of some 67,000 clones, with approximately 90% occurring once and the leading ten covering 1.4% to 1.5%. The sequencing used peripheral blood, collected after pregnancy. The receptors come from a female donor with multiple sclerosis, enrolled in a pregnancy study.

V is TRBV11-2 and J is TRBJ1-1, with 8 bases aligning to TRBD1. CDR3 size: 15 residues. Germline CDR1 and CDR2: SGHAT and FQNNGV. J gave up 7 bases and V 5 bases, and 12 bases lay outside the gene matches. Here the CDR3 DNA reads TGTGCCAGCAGCCCATTACAGGGGGGAATAGGTGAAGCTTTCTTT. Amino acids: CASSPLQGGIGEAFF.

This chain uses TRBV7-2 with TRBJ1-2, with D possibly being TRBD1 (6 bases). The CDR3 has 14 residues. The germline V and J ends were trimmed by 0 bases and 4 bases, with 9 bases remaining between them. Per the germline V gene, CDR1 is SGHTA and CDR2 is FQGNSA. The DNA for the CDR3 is TGTGCCAGCAGCTTAGCCACAGGGACCTATGGCTACACCTTC. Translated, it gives CASSLATGTYGYTF. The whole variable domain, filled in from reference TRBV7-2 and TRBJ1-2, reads GAGVSQSPSNKVTEKGKDVELRCDPISGHTALYWYRQSLGQGLEFLIYFQGNSAPDKSGLPSDRFSAERTGGSVSTLTIQRTQQEDSAVYLCASSLATGTYGYTFGSGTRLTVV.

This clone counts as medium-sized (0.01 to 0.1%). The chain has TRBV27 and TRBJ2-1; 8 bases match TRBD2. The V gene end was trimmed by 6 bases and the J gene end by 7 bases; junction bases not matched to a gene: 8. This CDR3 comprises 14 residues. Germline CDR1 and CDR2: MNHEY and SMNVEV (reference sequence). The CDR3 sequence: CASSSGGGRNEQFF. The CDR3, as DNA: TGTGCCAGCAGCTCGGGGGGGGGAAGGAATGAGCAGTTCTTC.

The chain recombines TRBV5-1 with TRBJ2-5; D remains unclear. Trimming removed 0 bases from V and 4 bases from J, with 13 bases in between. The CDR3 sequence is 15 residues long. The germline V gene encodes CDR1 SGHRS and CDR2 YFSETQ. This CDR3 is CASSLESGGGETQYF. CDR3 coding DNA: TGCGCCAGCAGCTTGGAGTCGGGTGGTGGAGAGACCCAGTACTTC.

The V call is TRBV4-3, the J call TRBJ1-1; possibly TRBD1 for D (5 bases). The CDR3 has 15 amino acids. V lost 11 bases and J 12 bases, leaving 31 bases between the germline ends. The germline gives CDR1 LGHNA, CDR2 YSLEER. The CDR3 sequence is CACAFGVGMGEETFF. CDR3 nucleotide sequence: TGCGCCTGCGCCTTTGGCGTCGGAATGGGGGAGGAGACTTTCTTT.

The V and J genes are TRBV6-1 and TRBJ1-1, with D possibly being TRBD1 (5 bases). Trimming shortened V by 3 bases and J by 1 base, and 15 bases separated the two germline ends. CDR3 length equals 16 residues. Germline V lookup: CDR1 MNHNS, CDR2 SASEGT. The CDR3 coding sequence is TGTGCCAGCAGTGATTTAGGGGTAAGAACGAACACTGAAGCTTTCTTT. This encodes CASSDLGVRTNTEAFF.

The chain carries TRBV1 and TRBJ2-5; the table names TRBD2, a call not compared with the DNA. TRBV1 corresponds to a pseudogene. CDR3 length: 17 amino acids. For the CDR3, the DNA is TGCACCAGCAGCCGTGGCGGGAGGCGAGCTCCCCAAGAGACCCAGTACTTC. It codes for CTSSRGGRRAPQETQYF.

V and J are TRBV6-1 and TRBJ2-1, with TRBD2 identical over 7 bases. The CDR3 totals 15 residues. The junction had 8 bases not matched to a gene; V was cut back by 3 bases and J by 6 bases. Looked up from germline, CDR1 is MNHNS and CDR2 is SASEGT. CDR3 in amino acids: CASSEGLAESNEQFF. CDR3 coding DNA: TGTGCCAGCAGTGAGGGCCTAGCGGAATCCAATGAGCAGTTCTTC.

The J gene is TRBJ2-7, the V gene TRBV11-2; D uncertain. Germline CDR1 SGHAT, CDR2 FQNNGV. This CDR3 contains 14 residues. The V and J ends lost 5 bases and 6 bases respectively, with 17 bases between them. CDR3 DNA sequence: TGTGCCAGCAGCCAGAGCGCGGCTGGTTCCGAGCAGTACTTC. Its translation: CASSQSAAGSEQYF.

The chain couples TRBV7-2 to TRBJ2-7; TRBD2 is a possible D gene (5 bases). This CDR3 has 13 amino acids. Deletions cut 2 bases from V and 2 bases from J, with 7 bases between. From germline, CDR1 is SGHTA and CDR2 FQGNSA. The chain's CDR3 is CASSLRRAYEQYF. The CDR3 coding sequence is TGTGCCAGCAGCTTACGGCGGGCCTACGAGCAGTACTTC.

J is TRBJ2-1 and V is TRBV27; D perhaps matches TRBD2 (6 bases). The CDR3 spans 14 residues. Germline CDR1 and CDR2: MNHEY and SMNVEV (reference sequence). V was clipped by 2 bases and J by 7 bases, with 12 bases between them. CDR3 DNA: TGTGCCAGCAGTTTACGGGACTGGCGGAATGAGCAGTTCTTC. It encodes CASSLRDWRNEQFF.

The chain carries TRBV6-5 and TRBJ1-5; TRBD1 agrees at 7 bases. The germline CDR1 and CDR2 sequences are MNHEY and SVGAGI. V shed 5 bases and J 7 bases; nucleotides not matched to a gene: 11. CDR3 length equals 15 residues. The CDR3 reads CASSRDSYLRQPQHF. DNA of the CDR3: TGTGCCAGCAGTCGGGACAGCTACCTGAGGCAGCCCCAGCATTTT.

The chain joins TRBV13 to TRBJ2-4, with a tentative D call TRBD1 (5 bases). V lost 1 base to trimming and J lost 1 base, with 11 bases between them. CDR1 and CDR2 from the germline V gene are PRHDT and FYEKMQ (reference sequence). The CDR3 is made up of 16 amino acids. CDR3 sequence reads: CASSLVLGPAKNIQYF. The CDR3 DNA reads TGTGCCAGCAGCTTAGTTTTGGGGCCGGCCAAAAACATTCAGTACTTC.

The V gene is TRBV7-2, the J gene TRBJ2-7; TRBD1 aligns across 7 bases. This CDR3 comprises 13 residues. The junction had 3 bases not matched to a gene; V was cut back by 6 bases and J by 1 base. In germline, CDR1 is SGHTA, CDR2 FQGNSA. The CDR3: CASRSTGSYEQYF. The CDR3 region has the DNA TGTGCCAGCAGATCGACAGGGTCCTACGAGCAGTACTTC. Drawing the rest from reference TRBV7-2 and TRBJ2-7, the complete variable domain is GAGVSQSPSNKVTEKGKDVELRCDPISGHTALYWYRQSLGQGLEFLIYFQGNSAPDKSGLPSDRFSAERTGGSVSTLTIQRTQQEDSAVYLCASRSTGSYEQYFGPGTRLTVT.

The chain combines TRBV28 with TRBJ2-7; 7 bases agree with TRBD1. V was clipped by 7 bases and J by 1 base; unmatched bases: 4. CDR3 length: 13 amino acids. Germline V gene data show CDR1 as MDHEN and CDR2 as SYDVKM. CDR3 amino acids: CASNLGQSYEQYF. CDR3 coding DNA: TGTGCCAGCAACTTGGGACAGTCCTACGAGCAGTACTTC.

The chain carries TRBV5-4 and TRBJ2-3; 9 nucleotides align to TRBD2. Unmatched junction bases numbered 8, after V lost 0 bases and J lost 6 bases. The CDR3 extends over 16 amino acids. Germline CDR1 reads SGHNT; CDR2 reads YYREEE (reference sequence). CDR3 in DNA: TGTGCCAGCAGCTTGGCCGCGGGAGGGCGGAGGGATACGCAGTATTTT. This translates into CASSLAAGGRRDTQYF.

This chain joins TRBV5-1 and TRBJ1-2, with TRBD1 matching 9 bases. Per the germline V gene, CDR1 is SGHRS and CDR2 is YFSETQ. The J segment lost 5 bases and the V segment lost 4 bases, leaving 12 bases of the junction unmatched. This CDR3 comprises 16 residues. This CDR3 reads CASSQWTGAQPYGYTF. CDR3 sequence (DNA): TGCGCCAGCAGCCAATGGACAGGGGCCCAACCTTATGGCTACACCTTC.

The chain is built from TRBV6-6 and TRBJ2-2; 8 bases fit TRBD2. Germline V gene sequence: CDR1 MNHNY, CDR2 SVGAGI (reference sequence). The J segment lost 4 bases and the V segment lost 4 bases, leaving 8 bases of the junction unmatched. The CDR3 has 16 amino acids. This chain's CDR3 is CASSSTGGPGTGELFF. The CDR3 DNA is TGTGCCAGCAGTTCAACGGGAGGGCCGGGCACCGGGGAGCTGTTTTTT.

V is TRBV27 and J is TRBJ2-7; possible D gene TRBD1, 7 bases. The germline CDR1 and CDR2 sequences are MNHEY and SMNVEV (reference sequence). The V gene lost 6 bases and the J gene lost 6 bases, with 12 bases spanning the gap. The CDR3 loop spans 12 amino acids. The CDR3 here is CASRAGQFEQYF. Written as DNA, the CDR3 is TGTGCCAGCAGGGCGGGACAGTTCGAGCAGTACTTC.

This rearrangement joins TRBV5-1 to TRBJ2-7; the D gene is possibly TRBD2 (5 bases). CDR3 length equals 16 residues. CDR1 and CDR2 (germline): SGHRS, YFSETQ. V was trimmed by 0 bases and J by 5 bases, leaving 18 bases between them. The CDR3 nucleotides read TGCGCCAGCAGCTTGGCCTTTACGGGATCCCCCGACGAGCAGTACTTC. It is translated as CASSLAFTGSPDEQYF.

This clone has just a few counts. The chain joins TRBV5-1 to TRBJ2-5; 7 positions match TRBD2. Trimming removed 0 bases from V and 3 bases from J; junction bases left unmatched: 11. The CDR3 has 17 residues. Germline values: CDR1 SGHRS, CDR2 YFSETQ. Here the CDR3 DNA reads TGCGCCAGCAGCTTGGCTCTCAAGCGGGAAGAAGAAGAGACCCAGTACTTC. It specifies CASSLALKREEEETQYF.

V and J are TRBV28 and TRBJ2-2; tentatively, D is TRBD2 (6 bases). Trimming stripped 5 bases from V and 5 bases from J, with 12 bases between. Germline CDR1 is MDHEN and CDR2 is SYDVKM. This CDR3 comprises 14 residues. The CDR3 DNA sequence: TGTGCCAGCAGTCCCGTGACTAGGACCGGGGAGCTGTTTTTT. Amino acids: CASSPVTRTGELFF.

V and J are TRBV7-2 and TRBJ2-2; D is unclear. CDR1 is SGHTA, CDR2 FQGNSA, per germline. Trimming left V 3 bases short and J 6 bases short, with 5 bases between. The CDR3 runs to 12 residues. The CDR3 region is CASSFSSGELFF. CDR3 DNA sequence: TGTGCCAGCAGCTTCAGTTCCGGGGAGCTGTTTTTT.